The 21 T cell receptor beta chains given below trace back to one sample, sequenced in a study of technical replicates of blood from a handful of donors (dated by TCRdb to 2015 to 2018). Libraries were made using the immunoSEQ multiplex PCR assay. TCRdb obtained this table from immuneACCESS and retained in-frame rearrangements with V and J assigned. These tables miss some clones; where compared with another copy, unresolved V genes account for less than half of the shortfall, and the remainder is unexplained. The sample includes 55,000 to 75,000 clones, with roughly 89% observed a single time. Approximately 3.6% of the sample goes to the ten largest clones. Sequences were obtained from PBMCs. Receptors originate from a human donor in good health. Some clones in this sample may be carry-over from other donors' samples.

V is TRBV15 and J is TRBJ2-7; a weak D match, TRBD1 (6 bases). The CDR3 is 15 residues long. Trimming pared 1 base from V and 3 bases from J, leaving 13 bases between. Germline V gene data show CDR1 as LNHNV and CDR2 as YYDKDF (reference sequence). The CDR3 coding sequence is TGTGCCACCAGCAGAGTTCAAGGACAGTTCTACGAGCAGTACTTC. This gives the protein CATSRVQGQFYEQYF.

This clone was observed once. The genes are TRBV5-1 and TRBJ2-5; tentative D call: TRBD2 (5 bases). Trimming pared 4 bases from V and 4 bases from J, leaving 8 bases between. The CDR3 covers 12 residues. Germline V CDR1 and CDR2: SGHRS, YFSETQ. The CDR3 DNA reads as TGCGCCAGCAGCCGGGATGCAGAGACCCAGTACTTC. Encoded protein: CASSRDAETQYF.

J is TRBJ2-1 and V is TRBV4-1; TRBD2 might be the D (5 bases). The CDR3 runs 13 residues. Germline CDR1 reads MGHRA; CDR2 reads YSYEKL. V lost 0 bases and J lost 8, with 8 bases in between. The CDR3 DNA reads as TGCGCCAGCAGCCAAGAATTGAGGGATGAGCAGTTCTTC. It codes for CASSQELRDEQFF.

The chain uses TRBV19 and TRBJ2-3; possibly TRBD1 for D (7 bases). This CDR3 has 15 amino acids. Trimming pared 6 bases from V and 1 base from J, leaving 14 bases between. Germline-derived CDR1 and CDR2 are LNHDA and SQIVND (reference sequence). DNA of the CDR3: TGTGCCAGTAGATCTGGCGGGACAGGCACAGATACGCAGTATTTT. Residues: CASRSGGTGTDTQYF.

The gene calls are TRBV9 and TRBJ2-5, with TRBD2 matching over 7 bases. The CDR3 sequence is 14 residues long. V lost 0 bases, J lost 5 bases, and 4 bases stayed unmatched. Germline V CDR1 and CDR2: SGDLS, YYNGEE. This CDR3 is CASSVGLAEETQYF. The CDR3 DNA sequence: TGTGCCAGCAGCGTAGGGCTAGCGGAGGAGACCCAGTACTTC.

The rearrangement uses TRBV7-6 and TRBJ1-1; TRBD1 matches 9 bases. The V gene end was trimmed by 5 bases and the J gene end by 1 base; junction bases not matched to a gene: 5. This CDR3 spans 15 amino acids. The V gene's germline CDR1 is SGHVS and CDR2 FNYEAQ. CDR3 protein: CASSPGQGRNTEAFF. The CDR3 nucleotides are TGTGCCAGCAGCCCCGGACAGGGGAGGAACACTGAAGCTTTCTTT.

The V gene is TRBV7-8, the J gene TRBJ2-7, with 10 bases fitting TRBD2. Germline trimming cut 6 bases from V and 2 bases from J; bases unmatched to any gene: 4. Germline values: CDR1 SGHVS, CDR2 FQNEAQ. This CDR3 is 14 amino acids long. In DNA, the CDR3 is TGTGCCAGCAGGGAGCGGGAGGGCCCCTACGAGCAGTACTTC. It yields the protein CASREREGPYEQYF.

The CDR3 DNA reads TGTGCCAGCAGTGACCCAGGGGGGAGGGAAAAACTGTTTTTT. Protein sequence: CASSDPGGREKLFF. This chain uses TRBV2 with TRBJ1-4; 7 bases align to TRBD1. The CDR3 spans 14 residues. The V segment lost 3 bases and the J segment 8 bases; nucleotides outside the gene matches: 6. In germline, CDR1 is SNHLY, CDR2 FYNNEI.

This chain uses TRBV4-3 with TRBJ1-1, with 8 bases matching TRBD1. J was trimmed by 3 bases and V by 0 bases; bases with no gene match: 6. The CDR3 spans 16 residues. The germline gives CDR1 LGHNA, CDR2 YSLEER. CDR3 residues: CASSQDQGAGYTEAFF. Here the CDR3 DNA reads TGCGCCAGCAGCCAAGATCAGGGGGCCGGGTACACTGAAGCTTTCTTT.

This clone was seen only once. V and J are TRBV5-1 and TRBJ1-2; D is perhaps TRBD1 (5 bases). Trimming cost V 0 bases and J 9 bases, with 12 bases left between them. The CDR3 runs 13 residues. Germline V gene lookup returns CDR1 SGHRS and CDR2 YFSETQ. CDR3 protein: CASSLDRPESYTF. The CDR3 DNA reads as TGCGCCAGCAGCTTGGACAGGCCCGAGAGCTACACCTTC.

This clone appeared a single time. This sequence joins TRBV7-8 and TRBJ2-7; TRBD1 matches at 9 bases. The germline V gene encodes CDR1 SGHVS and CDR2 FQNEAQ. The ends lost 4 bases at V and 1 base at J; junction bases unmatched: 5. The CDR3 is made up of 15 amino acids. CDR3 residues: CASSSQQGASYEQYF. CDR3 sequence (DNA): TGTGCCAGCAGCTCCCAACAGGGGGCATCCTACGAGCAGTACTTC.

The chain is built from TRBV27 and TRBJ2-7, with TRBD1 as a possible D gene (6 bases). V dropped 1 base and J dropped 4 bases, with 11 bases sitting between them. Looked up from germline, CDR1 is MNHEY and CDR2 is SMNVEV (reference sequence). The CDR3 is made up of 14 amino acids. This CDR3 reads CASSLFVGHYEQYF. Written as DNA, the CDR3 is TGTGCCAGCAGTTTATTCGTGGGACATTACGAGCAGTACTTC.

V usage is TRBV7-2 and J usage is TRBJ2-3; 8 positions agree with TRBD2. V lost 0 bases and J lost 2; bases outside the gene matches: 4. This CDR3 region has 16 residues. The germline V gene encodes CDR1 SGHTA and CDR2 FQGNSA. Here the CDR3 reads CASSLAAGALTDTQYF. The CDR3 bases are TGTGCCAGCAGCTTAGCAGCGGGGGCCCTCACAGATACGCAGTATTTT.

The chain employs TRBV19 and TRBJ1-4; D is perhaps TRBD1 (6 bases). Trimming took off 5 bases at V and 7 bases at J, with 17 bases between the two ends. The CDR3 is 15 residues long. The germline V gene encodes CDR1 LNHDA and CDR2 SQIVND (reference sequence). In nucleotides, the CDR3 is TGTGCCAGTAGTGTTGACCCTGCCAGGGGTGAAAAACTGTTTTTT. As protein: CASSVDPARGEKLFF.

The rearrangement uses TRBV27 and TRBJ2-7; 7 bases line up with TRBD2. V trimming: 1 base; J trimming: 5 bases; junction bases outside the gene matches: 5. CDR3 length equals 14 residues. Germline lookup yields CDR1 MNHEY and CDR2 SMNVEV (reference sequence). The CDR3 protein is CASSLLGGGNEQYF. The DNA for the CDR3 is TGTGCCAGCAGTTTATTGGGGGGGGGTAACGAGCAGTACTTC.

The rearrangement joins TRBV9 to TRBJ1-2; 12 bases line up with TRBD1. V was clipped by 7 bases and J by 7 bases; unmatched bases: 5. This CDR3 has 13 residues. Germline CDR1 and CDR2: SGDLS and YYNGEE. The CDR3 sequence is CASRGQGASGYTF. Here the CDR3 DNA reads TGTGCCAGCCGGGGACAGGGGGCGTCTGGCTACACCTTC.

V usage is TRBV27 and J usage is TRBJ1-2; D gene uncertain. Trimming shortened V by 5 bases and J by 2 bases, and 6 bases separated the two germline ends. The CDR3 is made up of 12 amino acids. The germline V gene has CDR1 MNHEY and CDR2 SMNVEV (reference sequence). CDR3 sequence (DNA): TGTGCCAGCAGTCGCGGAAACTATGGCTACACCTTC. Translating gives CASSRGNYGYTF.

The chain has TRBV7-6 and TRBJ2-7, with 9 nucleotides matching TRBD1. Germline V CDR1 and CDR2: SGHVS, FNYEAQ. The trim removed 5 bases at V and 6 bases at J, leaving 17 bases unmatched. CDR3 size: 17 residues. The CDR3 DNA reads TGTGCCAGCAGCGCACAACCGGGACAGGGTCTATCTCGCGAGCAGTACTTC. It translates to CASSAQPGQGLSREQYF.

For the CDR3, the DNA is TGTGCCAGCAGCGTAGGACAGGGGGCCACCTACGAGCAGTACTTC. The encoded protein is CASSVGQGATYEQYF. The chain carries TRBV9 and TRBJ2-7; 10 positions agree with TRBD1. The CDR3 totals 15 residues. V trimming: 0 bases; J trimming: 2 bases; junction bases outside the gene matches: 2. Germline V gene lookup returns CDR1 SGDLS and CDR2 YYNGEE.

This CDR3 reads CSVRYQGAPEQYF. Here the CDR3 DNA reads TGCAGCGTTCGGTATCAGGGGGCGCCCGAGCAGTACTTC. The chain carries TRBV29-1 and TRBJ2-7; 8 nucleotides match TRBD1. Losses at the gene ends were 5 bases for V and 6 bases for J; bases not matched to a gene: 9. Germline CDR1 is SQVTM and CDR2 is ANQGSEA. The CDR3 has 13 residues.

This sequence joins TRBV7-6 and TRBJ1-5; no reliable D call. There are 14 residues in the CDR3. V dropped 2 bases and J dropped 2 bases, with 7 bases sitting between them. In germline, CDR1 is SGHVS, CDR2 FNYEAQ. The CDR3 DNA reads TGTGCCAGCAGCTTAATGCAGGGCAATCAGCCCCAGCATTTT. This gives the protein CASSLMQGNQPQHF.